The rows below give T cell receptor beta chains drawn from one sample of a study of blood T cell repertoires in COVID-19. Sequenced by immunoSEQ multiplex PCR; TCRdb stores in-frame clones only, minus some. The sample gives 130,000 or so clones, roughly 85% of which show up once; approximately 25% is in the top ten. Source material: peripheral blood. The source is a human donor in a cohort sampled during active COVID-19. Each CDR3 is given with its conserved first and last residue. D genes are given only for firm matches. A row's size may be missing; if present it is once, few, many or a size class.

d_gene: TRBD1; j_gene: TRBJ1-6; abundance: -; v_gene: TRBV7-8; CDR3nt: TGTGCCAGCAGCTTAACCGGGACAGGGGCTTCACCCCTCCACTTT; CDR3aa: CASSLTGTGASPLHF
d_gene: -; j_gene: TRBJ2-3; abundance: -; v_gene: TRBV11-2; CDR3nt: TGTGCCAGCAGCTCGATAGTCTATACGCAGTATTTT; CDR3aa: CASSSIVYTQYF
d_gene: -; j_gene: TRBJ2-7; abundance: -; v_gene: TRBV27; CDR3nt: TGTGCCAGCAGTTTGCGCAGGGCGGCCGAGCAGTACTTC; CDR3aa: CASSLRRAAEQYF
d_gene: -; j_gene: TRBJ1-6; abundance: -; v_gene: TRBV6-1; CDR3nt: TGTGCCAGCAGTGATAATCCCGGCTCCTATAATTCACCCCTCCACTTT; CDR3aa: CASSDNPGSYNSPLHF
d_gene: -; j_gene: TRBJ1-6; abundance: -; v_gene: TRBV6-5; CDR3nt: TGTGCCAGCAGTTACTCGAGGGGAGGGCCTAATTCACCCCTCCACTTT; CDR3aa: CASSYSRGGPNSPLHF
d_gene: TRBD2; j_gene: TRBJ2-1; abundance: -; v_gene: TRBV18; CDR3nt: TGTGCCAGCTCCCTACTAGCGGAGCTCTCCTACAATGAGCAGTTCTTC; CDR3aa: CASSLLAELSYNEQFF
d_gene: TRBD1; j_gene: TRBJ2-7; abundance: -; v_gene: TRBV7-6; CDR3nt: TGTGCCAGCAGCTTAGCACAGGGGGCCCACTACGAGCAGTACTTC; CDR3aa: CASSLAQGAHYEQYF
d_gene: TRBD2; j_gene: TRBJ2-3; abundance: once; v_gene: TRBV11-2; CDR3nt: TGTGCCAGCAGCTTGAGGCTAGCGGGGACCGCTAGCACAGATACGCAGTATTTT; CDR3aa: CASSLRLAGTASTDTQYF
d_gene: -; j_gene: TRBJ2-3; abundance: -; v_gene: TRBV19; CDR3nt: TGTGCCAGTAGAGCGGACCCTAGCACAGATACGCAGTATTTT; CDR3aa: CASRADPSTDTQYF
d_gene: TRBD1; j_gene: TRBJ1-5; abundance: -; v_gene: TRBV5-6; CDR3nt: TGTGCCAGCAGCACTGACAGGGATCAGCCCCAGCATTTT; CDR3aa: CASSTDRDQPQHF
d_gene: -; j_gene: TRBJ2-7; abundance: -; v_gene: TRBV5-1; CDR3nt: TGCGCCAGCAGCGCCGTCACGGGCTCCTACGAGCAGTACTTC; CDR3aa: CASSAVTGSYEQYF
d_gene: -; j_gene: TRBJ1-5; abundance: few; v_gene: TRBV28; CDR3nt: TGTGCCAGCAGTCCGGCAGGACGGGATAGCAATCAGCCCCAGCATTTT; CDR3aa: CASSPAGRDSNQPQHF
d_gene: -; j_gene: TRBJ1-5; abundance: few; v_gene: TRBV18; CDR3nt: TGTGCCAGCTCACCACGGCCGGGGGTTGAGCCCCAGCATTTT; CDR3aa: CASSPRPGVEPQHF
d_gene: TRBD1; j_gene: TRBJ2-5; abundance: -; v_gene: TRBV5-1; CDR3nt: TGCGCCAGCAGCCCGACAGGGAATATAGGAGAGACCCAGTACTTC; CDR3aa: CASSPTGNIGETQYF
d_gene: TRBD1; j_gene: TRBJ2-1; abundance: -; v_gene: TRBV7-6; CDR3nt: TGTGCCAGCAGCTTAGCACAGGGGTCCTACAATGAGCAGTTCTTC; CDR3aa: CASSLAQGSYNEQFF
d_gene: -; j_gene: TRBJ1-1; abundance: once; v_gene: TRBV15; CDR3nt: TGTGCCACCAGCGCGTTTTCCCTTCGAAACACTGAAGCTTTCTTT; CDR3aa: CATSAFSLRNTEAFF
d_gene: TRBD1; j_gene: TRBJ1-5; abundance: -; v_gene: TRBV29-1; CDR3nt: TGCAGCGTTTTGTTCCCCGGGACAGGGGGTCAGCCCCAGCATTTT; CDR3aa: CSVLFPGTGGQPQHF
d_gene: -; j_gene: TRBJ1-1; abundance: -; v_gene: TRBV5-5; CDR3nt: TGTGCCAGCAGCTTGGGATGGGGGCTGAACACTGAAGCTTTCTTT; CDR3aa: CASSLGWGLNTEAFF
d_gene: -; j_gene: TRBJ2-5; abundance: -; v_gene: TRBV5-4; CDR3nt: TGTGCCAGCAGCCCAGAGAGGGGGGGGGTGGAGACCCAGTACTTC; CDR3aa: CASSPERGGVETQYF
d_gene: TRBD2; j_gene: TRBJ2-1; abundance: -; v_gene: TRBV5-4; CDR3nt: TGTGCCAGCAGCTTGGGACTAGCGGGTAGCAATGAGCAGTTCTTC; CDR3aa: CASSLGLAGSNEQFF
d_gene: -; j_gene: TRBJ1-6; abundance: -; v_gene: TRBV5-6; CDR3nt: TGTGCCAGCAGCTTGTACAGTTATAATTCACCCCTCCACTTT; CDR3aa: CASSLYSYNSPLHF
d_gene: -; j_gene: TRBJ1-4; abundance: -; v_gene: TRBV30; CDR3nt: TGTGCCTGGACCAGGGGCCTGGCTAATGAAAAACTGTTTTTT; CDR3aa: CAWTRGLANEKLFF
d_gene: -; j_gene: TRBJ1-2; abundance: -; v_gene: TRBV3-1/TRBV3-2; CDR3nt: TGTGCCAGCAGCCAAGTTGGAGGGAACTATGGCTACACCTTC; CDR3aa: CASSQVGGNYGYTF
d_gene: -; j_gene: TRBJ2-1; abundance: -; v_gene: TRBV5-1; CDR3nt: TGCGCCAGCAGCTTGTACAGGGGGGGCAATGAGCAGTTCTTC; CDR3aa: CASSLYRGGNEQFF
d_gene: -; j_gene: TRBJ2-1; abundance: -; v_gene: TRBV2; CDR3nt: TGTGCCAGCATAGGTTCCGGGATATACAATGAGCAGTTCTTC; CDR3aa: CASIGSGIYNEQFF